The clone carrying this T cell receptor beta chain showed up many times. A junction end diverges from the germline sequence, so it may reflect a read error. This entry comes from a study of response to subunit inactivated influenza vaccine. TCRdb passed the RT-PCR reads through MiXCR, listing each CDR3 protein once. The table lists hundreds of thousands of distinct CDR3 sequences, roughly 10% of them singletons. Germline assignment: CDR1 SSHAT and CDR2 FNYEAQ (reference sequence). CDR3 length: 14 amino acids. Separately, the same data were catalogued under a study of T cells expressing NK-cell markers. That report notes: As the method of synthesis, 5'RACE template switching with UMIs yielded TCR beta cDNA. The study drew TCR beta repertoires from sorted CD3+CD56+NKG2C+, CD3+CD56+NKG2C- and CD3+CD56-NKG2C+ T cells. Among eight sequenced donors, seven carried HCMV seropositivity while one was seronegative. Restriction of the sorted population to alpha-beta TCR T cells was achieved in several experiments with an anti-gamma-delta TCR antibody. Whether expanded NKG2C+ T cell clones recognized HCMV stayed uncertain.

The input for sequencing was PBMCs from blood, taken on the day of vaccination. The clonotype originates from a man between 50 and 59 years old who received an inactivated influenza vaccine. J is TRBJ2-3 and V is TRBV7-7; D is unclear. CDR3 in DNA: TGTGCTAGCAGCTTAGGTGTGAACGCAGATACGCAGTATTTT. Amino acid sequence: CASSLGVNADTQYF.